These 30 T cell receptor beta chains were all obtained from the same sample, sequenced in a study of T cells in Graves' hyperthyroidism and ophthalmopathy. The investigators amplified TCR beta CDR3 regions from RNA transcripts. The TCR CDR3 first-round RT-PCR relied on the HTBI primer set. TCRdb reprocessed the multiplex PCR reads with MiXCR, giving one entry per CDR3 protein. The table lists 500,000 or so distinct CDR3 sequences, approximately 17% of them singletons. The sample consisted of blood. These receptors originate from a woman aged 18-35 years with Graves' ophthalmopathy.

This chain links TRBV20-1 with TRBJ1-2, with D perhaps TRBD1 (6 bases). The CDR3 consists of 14 residues. The germline V gene encodes CDR1 DFQATT and CDR2 SNEGSKA (reference sequence). Trimming took off 1 base at V and 5 bases at J, with 14 bases between the two ends. CDR3 protein: CSARVVEGVYGYTF. The CDR3 coding sequence is TGCAGTGCTAGAGTTGTCGAGGGGGTATATGGCTACACCTTC.

This CDR3 is CASVATGGYGYTF. CDR3 sequence (DNA): TGTGCCAGCGTCGCGACAGGGGGCTATGGCTACACCTTC. The chain employs TRBV6-2 or TRBV6-3 and TRBJ1-2, with 9 bases aligning to TRBD1. V shed 8 bases and J 4 bases; nucleotides not matched to a gene: 5. This CDR3 spans 13 amino acids. Germline V gives CDR1 MNHEY, CDR2 SVGEGT.

This sequence joins TRBV7-9 and TRBJ2-1; D perhaps matches TRBD1 (5 bases). CDR1 and CDR2 from the germline V gene are SEHNR and FQNEAQ (reference sequence). The V end was cut by 6 bases, the J end by 7 bases, with 19 bases between. The CDR3 is made up of 15 amino acids. The CDR3 here is CASSSYIGAVNEQFF. The CDR3 DNA reads TGTGCCAGCAGTTCGTATATTGGGGCGGTAAATGAGCAGTTCTTC.

The chain combines TRBV4-3 with TRBJ2-2, with TRBD1 as a possible D gene (6 bases). The germline CDR1 and CDR2 sequences are LGHNA and YSLEER. The CDR3 totals 13 residues. The ends were cut back, 5 bases at V and 7 bases at J, with 11 bases in the middle. This chain's CDR3 is CASSEAQGGELFF. CDR3 bases: TGCGCCAGCAGCGAAGCACAGGGCGGGGAGCTGTTTTTT.

The J gene is TRBJ2-7, the V gene TRBV27, with D possibly TRBD1 on 6 matching bases. V lost 5 bases and J 1 base, leaving 18 bases between the germline ends. The germline V gene has CDR1 MNHEY and CDR2 SMNVEV (reference sequence). The CDR3 covers 16 residues. The CDR3 region has the DNA TGTGCCAGCAGTGCCTCTAGGGGGACCGCATCCTACGAGCAGTACTTC. Translation: CASSASRGTASYEQYF.

V is TRBV27 and J is TRBJ1-2, with a tentative D call TRBD1 (5 bases). This CDR3 region has 14 residues. With 3 bases removed from V and 5 bases from J, the gap between germline ends came to 13 bases. Germline CDR1 and CDR2: MNHEY and SMNVEV (reference sequence). CDR3 protein: CASSFTGTAYGYTF. CDR3 DNA sequence: TGTGCCAGCAGTTTTACCGGGACCGCGTATGGCTACACCTTC.

This clonotype has ten or more counts. The chain recombines TRBV28 with TRBJ1-5; D not certain. CDR1 and CDR2 (germline): MDHEN, SYDVKM. Trimming shortened V by 1 base and J by 1 base, and 11 bases separated the two germline ends. CDR3 length: 16 residues. CDR3 in amino acids: CASSLSTSGSNQPQHF. The CDR3 bases are TGTGCCAGCAGTTTATCCACGTCGGGAAGCAATCAGCCCCAGCATTTT.

This clonotype has a count of ten or more. This chain connects TRBV7-8 to TRBJ2-1; the match to TRBD2 covers 14 bases. The CDR3 is made up of 16 amino acids. V gave up 3 bases and J gave up 9 bases; unmatched junction bases: 7. Germline CDR1 and CDR2: SGHVS and FQNEAQ. CDR3 nucleotides: TGTGCCAGCAGCTTTAGGGGACTAGCGGGAGCAGGTGAGCAGTTCTTC. This sequence encodes CASSFRGLAGAGEQFF.

There are many counts of this clonotype. V is TRBV2 and J is TRBJ1-6; TRBD1 agrees at 8 bases. V was pared by 6 bases and J by 8 bases, with 12 bases of the junction left unmatched. This CDR3 contains 16 residues. Germline CDR1 is SNHLY and CDR2 is FYNNEI. The CDR3 reads CASRPPGQGAYSPLHF. CDR3 in DNA: TGTGCCAGCAGACCTCCTGGACAGGGCGCCTATTCACCCCTCCACTTT.

This clonotype was found many times. The rearrangement links TRBV24-1 to TRBJ2-2; unclear D gene. This CDR3 spans 11 amino acids. The V end was cut by 9 bases, the J end by 3 bases, with 4 bases between. The V gene's germline CDR1 is KGHDR and CDR2 SFDVKD. CDR3 bases: TGTGCCACCGGGGACACCGGGGAGCTGTTTTTT. It translates to CATGDTGELFF.

The V gene is TRBV5-4, the J gene TRBJ2-1; D may be TRBD2 (6 bases). Germline lookup yields CDR1 SGHNT and CDR2 YYREEE (reference sequence). V lost 4 bases, J lost 5 bases, and 13 bases lay in between. This CDR3 has 14 residues. The CDR3 coding sequence is TGTGCCAGCAGCACCCGGACTACCGACAATGAGCAGTTCTTC. It specifies CASSTRTTDNEQFF.

This chain's CDR3 is CASSPPRIAYEQYF. CDR3 DNA: TGTGCCAGCAGTCCCCCCAGGATAGCCTACGAGCAGTACTTC. V usage is TRBV28 and J usage is TRBJ2-7; D remains unclear. CDR1 and CDR2 from the germline V gene are MDHEN and SYDVKM. V dropped 5 bases and J dropped 2 bases, with 13 bases sitting between them. The CDR3 contains 14 residues.

This clonotype showed up many times. The chain has TRBV9 and TRBJ2-3; TRBD2 matches 7 bases. In germline, CDR1 is SGDLS, CDR2 YYNGEE. Trimming at V came to 0 bases and at J to 0 bases, leaving 13 bases not matched to a gene. This CDR3 region has 19 residues. In nucleotides, the CDR3 is TGTGCCAGCAGCGTAGGAAGCAGGCCGGGGAGGGCGAGCACAGATACGCAGTATTTT. Encoded protein: CASSVGSRPGRASTDTQYF.

V is TRBV9 and J is TRBJ2-3, with TRBD2 identical over 12 bases. There are 16 residues in the CDR3. Looked up from germline, CDR1 is SGDLS and CDR2 is YYNGEE. The V gene end was trimmed by 3 bases and the J gene end by 5 bases; junction bases not matched to a gene: 7. The CDR3 loop is CASSGLTSGSVDTQYF. The CDR3 bases are TGTGCCAGCAGCGGCCTGACTAGCGGGAGCGTAGATACGCAGTATTTT.

In this sample, this clonotype turned up a few times. The rearrangement links TRBV27 to TRBJ2-1, with D tentatively TRBD1 (5 bases). V was cut by 7 bases and J by 3 bases, with 10 bases left in between. In germline, CDR1 is MNHEY, CDR2 SMNVEV (reference sequence). The CDR3 covers 13 residues. CDR3 in DNA: TGTGCCAGCATCCCGACAGACTACAATGAGCAGTTCTTC. Translation gives CASIPTDYNEQFF.

The J gene is TRBJ2-5, the V gene TRBV9; TRBD2 matches at 11 bases. Germline trimming cut 0 bases from V and 2 bases from J; bases unmatched to any gene: 3. The CDR3 loop spans 16 amino acids. Per the germline V gene, CDR1 is SGDLS and CDR2 is YYNGEE. The CDR3 spells CASSVGPSGGQETQYF. The CDR3 DNA reads TGTGCCAGCAGCGTAGGGCCTAGCGGGGGGCAAGAGACCCAGTACTTC. Supplemented by reference TRBV9 and TRBJ2-5, the full variable domain reads DSGVTQTPKHLITATGQRVTLRCSPRSGDLSVYWYQQSLDQGLQFLIQYYNGEERAKGNILERFSAQQFPDLHSELNLSSLELGDSALYFCASSVGPSGGQETQYFGPGTRLLVL.

The V gene is TRBV18, the J gene TRBJ2-1, with D possibly TRBD2 on 6 matching bases. The V and J ends lost 9 bases and 2 bases respectively, with 17 bases between them. This CDR3 region has 15 residues. Germline V CDR1 and CDR2: KGHSH, LQKENI. CDR3 loop: CASCSAGGTYNEQFF. In DNA form, the CDR3 reads TGTGCCAGTTGCTCAGCTGGGGGGACCTACAATGAGCAGTTCTTC.

This chain joins TRBV12-3 or TRBV12-4 and TRBJ2-1; TRBD2 is a possible D gene (6 bases). CDR3 length: 13 residues. The ends were cut back, 6 bases at V and 4 bases at J, with 10 bases in the middle. CDR3 in DNA: TGTGCCAGCAGGCTGCGGGGTTACAATGAGCAGTTCTTC. Translation gives CASRLRGYNEQFF.

The V call is TRBV6-1, the J call TRBJ1-1; D is unresolved. The CDR3 runs 14 residues. Trimming shortened V by 8 bases and J by 4 bases, and 17 bases separated the two germline ends. The germline V gene encodes CDR1 MNHNS and CDR2 SASEGT. The CDR3 DNA sequence: TGTGCCAGCCCCGGCGGGCTAGTCGGCACTGAAGCTTTCTTT. It encodes CASPGGLVGTEAFF.

The chain links TRBV28 to TRBJ2-1; D is perhaps TRBD1 or TRBD2 (5 bases each). The germline V gene encodes CDR1 MDHEN and CDR2 SYDVKM. Trimming left V 6 bases short and J 5 bases short, with 20 bases between. The CDR3 spans 16 residues. The CDR3 loop is CASSRSLAIRDNEQFF. CDR3 bases: TGTGCCAGCAGCCGCTCTTTAGCGATCAGGGACAATGAGCAGTTCTTC.

In this sample, this clonotype turned up a few times. The V and J genes are TRBV19 and TRBJ1-1; D is unclear. V was pared by 3 bases and J by 4 bases, with 12 bases between. The CDR3 has 14 residues. CDR1 is LNHDA and CDR2 is SQIVND in the germline V gene (reference sequence). The CDR3 sequence is CASSMVEAGTEAFF. CDR3 DNA: TGTGCCAGTAGTATGGTGGAGGCGGGCACTGAAGCTTTCTTT.

This clonotype was recorded many times. DNA of the CDR3: TGTGCCAGCAGTTCGTACCGACAGGGGAGTGAGCAGTTCTTC. Residues: CASSSYRQGSEQFF. The chain couples TRBV27 to TRBJ2-1; 8 bases map to TRBD1. The CDR3 length is 14 residues. V shed 4 bases, J shed 9 bases, and the junction held 8 bases outside the gene matches. The germline V gene encodes CDR1 MNHEY and CDR2 SMNVEV (reference sequence).

This chain joins TRBV19 and TRBJ1-1; D gene unclear. The CDR3 runs to 17 residues. With 0 bases removed from V and 0 bases from J, the gap between germline ends came to 14 bases. Per the germline V gene, CDR1 is LNHDA and CDR2 is SQIVND (reference sequence). The CDR3 spells CASSIDPPTAMNTEAFF. The CDR3 DNA follows: TGTGCCAGTAGTATAGATCCCCCGACGGCAATGAACACTGAAGCTTTCTTT. Full variable domain (missing parts from reference TRBV19 and TRBJ1-1): DGGITQSPKYLFRKEGQNVTLSCEQNLNHDAMYWYRQDPGQGLRLIYYSQIVNDFQKGDIAEGYSVSREKKESFPLTVTSAQKNPTAFYLCASSIDPPTAMNTEAFFGQGTRLTVV.

This clonotype was counted only a few times. V usage is TRBV2 and J usage is TRBJ2-5; TRBD2 agrees at 10 bases. The V and J ends lost 8 bases and 1 base, in that order; junction bases with no gene match: 13. CDR3 length: 17 amino acids. Germline V gene lookup returns CDR1 SNHLY and CDR2 FYNNEI. CDR3 loop: CASGEVGLAALQETQYF. The CDR3 DNA reads TGTGCCAGCGGGGAAGTTGGACTAGCGGCCCTCCAAGAGACCCAGTACTTC.

This clonotype was observed many times. The gene calls are TRBV7-2 and TRBJ2-5; D is undetermined. CDR3 size: 16 residues. V was shortened by 3 bases and J by 1 base, with 15 bases between the two germline ends. Germline CDR1 SGHTA, CDR2 FQGNSA. CDR3 bases: TGTGCCAGCAGCTTTTCCGGTTCCCTGGGCCAAGAGACCCAGTACTTC. This translates into CASSFSGSLGQETQYF.

This clonotype came up many times. The chain links TRBV12-3 or TRBV12-4 to TRBJ1-1, with 10 bases aligning to TRBD1. V dropped 6 bases and J dropped 1; count of bases not matched to a gene: 2. The CDR3 is 14 residues long. CDR3 loop: CASRWDRGNTEAFF. Written as DNA, the CDR3 is TGTGCCAGCAGGTGGGACAGGGGGAACACTGAAGCTTTCTTT.

The V and J genes are TRBV14 and TRBJ1-2; the D gene is possibly TRBD1 (5 bases). The CDR3 is 17 residues long. CDR1 and CDR2 (germline): SGHDN, FVKESK. The V and J ends lost 3 bases and 6 bases respectively, with 23 bases between them. In nucleotides, the CDR3 is TGTGCCAGCAGCCACGAATTATTCCCCGGGGGTGGGGATGGCTACACCTTC. Its translation: CASSHELFPGGGDGYTF.

This chain links TRBV20-1 with TRBJ2-1; 16 nucleotides match TRBD2. CDR1 is DFQATT and CDR2 is SNEGSKA in the germline V gene (reference sequence). The CDR3 has 18 amino acids. The junction had 10 bases not matched to a gene; V was cut back by 0 bases and J by 8 bases. The CDR3 DNA is TGCAGTGCTAGAGAGGCGGGACTAGCGGGGGGGAAAGGCTATGAGCAGTTCTTC. It codes for CSAREAGLAGGKGYEQFF.

Many counts were recorded for this clonotype. The J gene is TRBJ2-7, the V gene TRBV3-1, with no clear D. Trimming cost V 2 bases and J 1 base, with 3 bases left between them. CDR3 length equals 12 residues. Germline values: CDR1 LGHDT, CDR2 YNNKEL (reference sequence). CDR3 loop: CASSQFSYEQYF. CDR3 in DNA: TGTGCCAGCAGCCAATTTTCCTACGAGCAGTACTTC.

This clonotype occurred many times. The rearrangement uses TRBV7-6 and TRBJ2-1; 12 nucleotides agree with TRBD2. The CDR3 totals 20 residues. Germline V lookup: CDR1 SGHVS, CDR2 FNYEAQ. V trimming: 5 bases; J trimming: 0 bases; junction bases outside the gene matches: 14. CDR3 DNA: TGTGCCAGCAGCCACCAGACTAGCGGGGGAAAAACGAGCTCCTACAATGAGCAGTTCTTC. This gives the protein CASSHQTSGGKTSSYNEQFF.